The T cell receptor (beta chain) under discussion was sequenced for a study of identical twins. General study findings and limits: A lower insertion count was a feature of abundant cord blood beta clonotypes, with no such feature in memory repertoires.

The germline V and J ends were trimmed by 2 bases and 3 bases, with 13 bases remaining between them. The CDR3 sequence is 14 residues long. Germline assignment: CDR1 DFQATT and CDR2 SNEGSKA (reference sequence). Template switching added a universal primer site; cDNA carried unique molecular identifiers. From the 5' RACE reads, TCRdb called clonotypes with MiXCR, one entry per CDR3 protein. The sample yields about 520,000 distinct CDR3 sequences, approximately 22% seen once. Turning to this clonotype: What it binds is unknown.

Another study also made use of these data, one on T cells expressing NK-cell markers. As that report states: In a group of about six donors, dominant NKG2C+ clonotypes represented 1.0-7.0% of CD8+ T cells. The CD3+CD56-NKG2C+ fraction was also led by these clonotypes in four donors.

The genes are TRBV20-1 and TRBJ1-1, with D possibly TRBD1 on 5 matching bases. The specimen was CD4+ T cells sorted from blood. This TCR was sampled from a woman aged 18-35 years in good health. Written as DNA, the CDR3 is TGCAGTGCTAGACCCGTCGTAGGGGACACTGAAGCTTTCTTT. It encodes CSARPVVGDTEAFF.